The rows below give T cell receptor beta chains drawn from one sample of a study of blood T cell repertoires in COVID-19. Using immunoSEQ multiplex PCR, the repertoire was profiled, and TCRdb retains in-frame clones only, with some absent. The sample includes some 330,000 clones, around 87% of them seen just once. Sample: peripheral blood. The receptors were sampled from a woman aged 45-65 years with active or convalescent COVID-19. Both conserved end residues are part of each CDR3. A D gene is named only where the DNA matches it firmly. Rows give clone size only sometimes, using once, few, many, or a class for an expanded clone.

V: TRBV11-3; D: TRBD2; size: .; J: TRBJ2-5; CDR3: CASSSGLAGATQYF; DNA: TGTGCCAGCAGCTCCGGACTAGCGGGTGCGACCCAGTACTTC
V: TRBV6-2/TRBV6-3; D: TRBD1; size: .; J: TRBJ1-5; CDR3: CASSWTGASNQPQHF; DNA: TGTGCCAGCAGTTGGACAGGGGCTAGCAATCAGCCCCAGCATTTT
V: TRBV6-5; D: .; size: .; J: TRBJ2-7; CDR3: CASSYGDTTYEQYF; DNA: TGTGCCAGCAGTTACGGGGACACCACCTACGAGCAGTACTTC
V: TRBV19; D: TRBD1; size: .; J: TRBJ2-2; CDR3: CATQLDRVGTGELFF; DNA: TGTGCCACCCAACTTGACAGGGTTGGCACCGGGGAGCTGTTTTTT
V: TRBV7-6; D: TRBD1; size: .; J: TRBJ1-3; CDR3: CASSQRQGTSGNTIYF; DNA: TGTGCCAGCAGCCAAAGACAGGGGACCTCTGGAAACACCATATATTTT
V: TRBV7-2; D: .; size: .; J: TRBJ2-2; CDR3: CASSFSPGTYTGELFF; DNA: TGTGCCAGCAGCTTTTCCCCTGGGACATACACCGGGGAGCTGTTTTTT
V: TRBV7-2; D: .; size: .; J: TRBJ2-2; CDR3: CASSLPANTGELFF; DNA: TGTGCCAGCAGCTTACCCGCGAACACCGGGGAGCTGTTTTTT
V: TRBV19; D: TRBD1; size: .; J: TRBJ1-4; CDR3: CASIPQGASEKLFF; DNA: TGTGCCAGTATCCCCCAGGGGGCCAGTGAAAAACTGTTTTTT
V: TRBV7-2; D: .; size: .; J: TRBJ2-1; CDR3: CASSLSFHSGNEQFF; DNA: TGTGCCAGCAGCTTAAGCTTTCACAGTGGCAATGAGCAGTTCTTC
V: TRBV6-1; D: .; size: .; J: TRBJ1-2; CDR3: CASSEGSYGYTF; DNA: TGTGCCAGCAGTGAGGGGAGCTATGGCTACACCTTC
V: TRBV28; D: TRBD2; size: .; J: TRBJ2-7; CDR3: CASSLEGLAVYEQYF; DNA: TGTGCCAGCAGTTTAGAGGGACTAGCGGTGTACGAGCAGTACTTC
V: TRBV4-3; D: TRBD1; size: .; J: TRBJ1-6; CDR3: CASSQEPGGGGYNSPLHF; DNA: TGCGCCAGCAGCCAAGAACCAGGGGGCGGTGGATATAATTCACCCCTCCACTTT
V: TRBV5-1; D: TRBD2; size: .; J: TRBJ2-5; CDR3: CASSLASGQETQYF; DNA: TGCGCCAGCTCATTGGCTAGCGGCCAAGAGACCCAGTACTTC
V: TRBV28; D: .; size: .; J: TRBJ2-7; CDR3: CASRGLYYEQYF; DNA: TGTGCCAGCAGGGGACTTTACTACGAGCAGTACTTC
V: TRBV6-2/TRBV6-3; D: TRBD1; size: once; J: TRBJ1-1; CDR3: CASSPDRGYTEAFF; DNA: TGTGCCAGCAGTCCGGACAGGGGTTACACTGAAGCTTTCTTT
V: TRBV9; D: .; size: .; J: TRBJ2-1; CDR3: CASNRGANEQFF; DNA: TGTGCCAGCAACCGGGGAGCGAATGAGCAGTTCTTC
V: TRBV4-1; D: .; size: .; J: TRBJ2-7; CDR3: CASSPDTGGEQYF; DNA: TGCGCCAGCAGCCCAGATACCGGAGGAGAGCAGTACTTC